A selection of T cell receptor beta chains follows, all from one sample in a study of siplizumab effects on memory and regulatory T cells. Measured with immunoSEQ multiplex PCR; TCRdb has only the in-frame clones, and not every one. In the table there are tens of thousands of clones, around 79% of which are singletons. Sequenced: memory CD4+ T cells sorted from blood. These receptor sequences come from a human donor in good health. The CDR3 runs from the conserved cysteine through the conserved F or W. Fields, in order: clone size, V gene, J gene, D gene, CDR3 protein, CDR3 DNA. A D gene is named only where the DNA matches it firmly. Expanded clones are given a class, and other clones once, few, many or no size at all.

once	TRBV9	TRBJ1-4	-	CASSVGGSEKLFF	TGTGCCAGCAGCGTTGGGGGGTCCGAAAAACTGTTTTTT
-	TRBV2	TRBJ1-5	TRBD1	CASTPDRDQPQHF	TGTGCCAGCACCCCGGACAGGGATCAGCCCCAGCATTTT
once	TRBV18	TRBJ1-4	-	CASSPDIDEKLFF	TGTGCCAGCTCACCCGACATAGACGAAAAACTGTTTTTT
-	TRBV4-2	TRBJ2-5	-	CASSWDTVQETQYF	TGTGCCAGCAGCTGGGACACCGTACAAGAGACCCAGTACTTC
few	TRBV27	TRBJ1-1	TRBD1	CASSPWTGNIKGVAFF	TGTGCCAGCAGTCCCTGGACAGGGAACATAAAAGGCGTGGCTTTCTTT
-	TRBV4-2	TRBJ2-5	TRBD2	CASSPGTSLLSVETQYF	TGTGCCAGCAGCCCTGGGACTAGTTTGCTGTCCGTGGAGACCCAGTACTTC
-	TRBV12-2	TRBJ2-7	-	CASRLGINTSRDRESYEQYF	TGTGCAAGTCGCTTAGGGATTAACACCTCCCGGGACAGGGAATCCTACGAGCAGTACTTC
-	TRBV7-2	TRBJ2-5	-	CASSSRVQETQYF	TGTGCCAGCAGCTCTCGGGTCCAAGAGACCCAGTACTTC
-	TRBV6-4	TRBJ2-3	-	CASSDWGTGSTDTQYF	TGTGCCAGCAGTGACTGGGGGACCGGGTCCACAGATACGCAGTATTTT
-	TRBV10-3	TRBJ2-3	TRBD2	CAIRTSGGSGDTQYF	TGTGCCATTAGGACTAGCGGGGGGTCCGGAGATACGCAGTATTTT
few	TRBV29-1	TRBJ1-2	-	CSATSRALDGYTF	TGCAGCGCTACATCTCGGGCCCTGGATGGCTACACCTTC
-	TRBV14	TRBJ2-3	-	CASSQSRGGDTDTQYF	TGTGCCAGCAGCCAAAGCCGGGGCGGAGACACAGATACGCAGTATTTT
-	TRBV6-6	TRBJ2-4	-	CASTNGGMAKNIQYF	TGTGCCAGCACTAATGGGGGGATGGCTAAAAACATTCAGTACTTC
-	TRBV5-1	TRBJ1-2	-	CASSLDTMTGYTF	TGCGCCAGCAGCTTGGATACAATGACTGGCTACACCTTC
-	TRBV27	TRBJ2-7	TRBD2	CASSLSSGGAYEQYF	TGTGCCAGCAGTTTATCTAGCGGGGGGGCCTACGAGCAGTACTTC
-	TRBV6-5	TRBJ1-4	-	CASSYSFTATNEKLFF	TGTGCCAGCAGTTACTCTTTCACTGCAACTAATGAAAAACTGTTTTTT
-	TRBV29-1	TRBJ1-3	-	CSIEKGGSGNTIYF	TGCAGCATAGAAAAGGGGGGCTCTGGAAACACCATATATTTT
-	TRBV7-6	TRBJ1-2	-	CASSPHGNYGYTF	TGTGCCAGCTCCCCGCACGGTAACTATGGCTACACCTTC
few	TRBV4-1	TRBJ1-1	-	CASSPPGNTEAFF	TGCGCCAGCAGCCCTCCGGGGAACACTGAAGCTTTCTTT
-	TRBV7-2	TRBJ2-7	TRBD2	CASSSWGGLSSYEQYF	TGTGCCAGCAGCTCCTGGGGGGGACTGTCCTCCTACGAGCAGTACTTC
-	TRBV18	TRBJ2-3	-	CASSPPIGDTQYF	TGTGCCAGCTCACCACCGATCGGAGATACGCAGTATTTT
once	TRBV5-1	TRBJ1-1	TRBD1	CASRRTGDMNTEAFF	TGCGCCAGCAGACGGACAGGCGATATGAACACTGAAGCTTTCTTT
-	TRBV5-1	TRBJ2-2	-	CASSFTTGELFF	TGCGCCAGCAGCTTCACCACCGGGGAGCTGTTTTTT
-	TRBV6-5	TRBJ2-3	TRBD2	CASSLLAGGTDTQYF	TGTGCCAGCAGCCTATTAGCGGGGGGTACAGATACGCAGTATTTT
few	TRBV14	TRBJ2-5	-	CASSLLGEETQYF	TGTGCCAGCAGCCTCTTGGGGGAAGAGACCCAGTACTTC
-	TRBV7-2	TRBJ1-5	TRBD1	CASSLARGQGLNQPQHF	TGTGCCAGCAGCTTAGCGAGGGGACAGGGGCTGAATCAGCCCCAGCATTTT
-	TRBV27	TRBJ1-3	TRBD1	CASSSGTGGNTIYF	TGTGCCAGCAGCTCCGGGACAGGGGGAAACACCATATATTTT
-	TRBV11-1	TRBJ1-1	-	CASSLGTGRTEAFF	TGTGCCAGCAGCTTAGGTACGGGGAGGACTGAAGCTTTCTTT
-	TRBV11-3	TRBJ2-1	TRBD2	CASSLEQRGVYNEQFF	TGTGCCAGCAGCTTAGAACAGCGGGGGGTTTACAATGAGCAGTTCTTC
-	TRBV7-2	TRBJ2-2	TRBD2	CASSPRLAGDVNTGELFF	TGTGCCAGCAGCCCCCGACTAGCGGGGGATGTTAACACCGGGGAGCTGTTTTTT
-	TRBV12-1	TRBJ2-7	-	CASSPYEQYF	TGTGCCAGCAGCCCCTACGAGCAGTACTTC
-	TRBV9	TRBJ2-3	-	CASSPQFGADTQYF	TGTGCCAGCAGCCCCCAGTTCGGCGCAGATACGCAGTATTTT